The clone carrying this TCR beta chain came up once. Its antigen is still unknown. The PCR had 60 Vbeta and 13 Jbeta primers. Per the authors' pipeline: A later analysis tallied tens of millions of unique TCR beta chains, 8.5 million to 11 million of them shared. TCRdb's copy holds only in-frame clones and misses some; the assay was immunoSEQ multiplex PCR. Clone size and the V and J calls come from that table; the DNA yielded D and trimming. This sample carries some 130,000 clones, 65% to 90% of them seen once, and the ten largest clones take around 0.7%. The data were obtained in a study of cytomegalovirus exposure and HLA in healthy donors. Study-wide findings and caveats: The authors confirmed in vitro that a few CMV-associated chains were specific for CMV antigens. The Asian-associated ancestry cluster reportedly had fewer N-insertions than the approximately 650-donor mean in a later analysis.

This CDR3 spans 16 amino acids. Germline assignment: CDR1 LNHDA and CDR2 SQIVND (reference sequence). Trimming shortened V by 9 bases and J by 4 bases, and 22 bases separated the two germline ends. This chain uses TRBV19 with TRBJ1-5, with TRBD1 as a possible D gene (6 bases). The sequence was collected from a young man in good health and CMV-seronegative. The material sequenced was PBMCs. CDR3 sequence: CASKAGGGASNQPQHF. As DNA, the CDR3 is TGTGCCAGCAAAGCCGGCGGGGGGGCCTCAAATCAGCCCCAGCATTTT.